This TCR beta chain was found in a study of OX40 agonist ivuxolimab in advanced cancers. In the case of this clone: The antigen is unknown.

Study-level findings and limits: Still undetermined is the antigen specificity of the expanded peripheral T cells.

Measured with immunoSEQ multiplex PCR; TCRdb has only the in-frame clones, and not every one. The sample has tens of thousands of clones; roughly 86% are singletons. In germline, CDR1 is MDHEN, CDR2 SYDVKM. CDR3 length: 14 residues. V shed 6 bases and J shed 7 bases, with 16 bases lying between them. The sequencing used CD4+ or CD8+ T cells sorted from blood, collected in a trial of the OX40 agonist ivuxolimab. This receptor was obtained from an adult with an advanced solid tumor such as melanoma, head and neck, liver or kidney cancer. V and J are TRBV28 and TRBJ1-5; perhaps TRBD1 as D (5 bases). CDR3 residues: CASSSDRRGQPQHF. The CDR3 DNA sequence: TGTGCCAGCAGCTCAGACAGAAGAGGACAGCCCCAGCATTTT. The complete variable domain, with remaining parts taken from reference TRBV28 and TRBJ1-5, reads DVKVTQSSRYLVKRTGEKVFLECVQDMDHENMFWYRQDPGLGLRLIYFSYDVKMKEKGDIPEGYSVSREKKERFSLILESASTNQTSMYLCASSSDRRGQPQHFGDGTRLSIL.